This is a list of T cell receptor beta chains from one sample in a study of PD-L1 blockade in urothelial cancer. The assay was immunoSEQ multiplex PCR, and TCRdb's table has in-frame clones only and misses some. The sample includes approximately 79,000 clones, 80% to 95% of them seen just once. The sequencing used PBMCs, collected around atezolizumab (anti-PD-L1) treatment. The origin of the receptors is an elderly woman with urothelial cancer. The CDR3 runs from the conserved cysteine through the conserved F or W. The order of the fields is CDR3 protein, CDR3 DNA, V gene, J gene, D gene, CDR3 length, clone size. The D gene is left open where the match is weak. The listing skips clone size in some rows; elsewhere it reads once, few, many or a size class.

CDR3 protein: CASKVARASDPGELFF
CDR3 DNA: TGTGCCAGTAAGGTAGCGAGGGCTAGTGATCCCGGGGAGCTGTTTTTT
V gene: TRBV19
J gene: TRBJ2-2
D gene: -
CDR3 length: 16
clone size: -

CDR3 protein: CASSQVGPSGSLGGQETQYF
CDR3 DNA: TGTGCCAGCAGCCAAGTGGGGCCTAGCGGGAGTCTGGGGGGCCAAGAGACCCAGTACTTC
V gene: TRBV4-2
J gene: TRBJ2-5
D gene: TRBD2
CDR3 length: 20
clone size: -

CDR3 protein: CVRSADYLYEQYF
CDR3 DNA: TGTGTCAGAAGCGCGGACTACCTTTACGAGCAGTACTTC
V gene: TRBV7-5
J gene: TRBJ2-7
D gene: -
CDR3 length: 13
clone size: -

CDR3 protein: CAWSTGTGRETQYF
CDR3 DNA: TGTGCCTGGAGTACCGGGACAGGGCGCGAGACCCAGTACTTC
V gene: TRBV30
J gene: TRBJ2-5
D gene: TRBD1
CDR3 length: 14
clone size: -

CDR3 protein: CASSEYKAGTGGNEKLFF
CDR3 DNA: TGTGCCAGCAGTGAATATAAGGCCGGGACAGGGGGGAATGAAAAACTGTTTTTT
V gene: TRBV25-1
J gene: TRBJ1-4
D gene: TRBD1
CDR3 length: 18
clone size: -

CDR3 protein: CASSLKAGEGEQYF
CDR3 DNA: TGTGCCAGCAGCTTAAAGGCCGGAGAAGGCGAGCAGTACTTC
V gene: TRBV7-3
J gene: TRBJ2-7
D gene: -
CDR3 length: 14
clone size: -

CDR3 protein: CASSPGTANEQFF
CDR3 DNA: TGCGCCAGCAGTCCTGGGACAGCGAATGAGCAGTTCTTC
V gene: TRBV10-1
J gene: TRBJ2-1
D gene: TRBD1
CDR3 length: 13
clone size: -

CDR3 protein: CASSLSSGASRGYGYTF
CDR3 DNA: TGTGCCAGCAGTTTATCATCAGGGGCCTCCCGCGGCTATGGCTACACCTTC
V gene: TRBV28
J gene: TRBJ1-2
D gene: -
CDR3 length: 17
clone size: -

CDR3 protein: CASSYLDRVTGELFF
CDR3 DNA: TGTGCCAGCAGCTATCTGGACAGGGTGACCGGGGAGCTGTTTTTT
V gene: TRBV7-8
J gene: TRBJ2-2
D gene: TRBD1
CDR3 length: 15
clone size: -

CDR3 protein: CASSPTSASGTDTQYF
CDR3 DNA: TGTGCCAGCAGTCCGACTAGCGCCTCTGGCACAGATACGCAGTATTTT
V gene: TRBV28
J gene: TRBJ2-3
D gene: TRBD2
CDR3 length: 16
clone size: -

CDR3 protein: CASSLRGTEAFF
CDR3 DNA: TGTGCCAGCAGCTTACGCGGGACTGAAGCTTTCTTT
V gene: TRBV7-9
J gene: TRBJ1-1
D gene: -
CDR3 length: 12
clone size: -

CDR3 protein: CASSLRDSYYEQYF
CDR3 DNA: TGTGCCAGCAGTTTAAGGGACAGCTACTACGAGCAGTACTTC
V gene: TRBV27
J gene: TRBJ2-7
D gene: TRBD1
CDR3 length: 14
clone size: -

CDR3 protein: CATSRVSGLGSETQYF
CDR3 DNA: TGTGCCACCAGCAGAGTTTCAGGGTTAGGGTCGGAGACCCAGTACTTC
V gene: TRBV15
J gene: TRBJ2-5
D gene: -
CDR3 length: 16
clone size: -

CDR3 protein: CASSYFGQGGGEKLFF
CDR3 DNA: TGTGCCAGCAGTTACTTCGGACAGGGAGGTGGTGAAAAACTGTTTTTT
V gene: TRBV6-6
J gene: TRBJ1-4
D gene: TRBD1
CDR3 length: 16
clone size: -

CDR3 protein: CASSVEDRSSYEQYF
CDR3 DNA: TGTGCCAGCAGCGTAGAGGACAGGAGCTCCTACGAGCAGTACTTC
V gene: TRBV9
J gene: TRBJ2-7
D gene: TRBD1
CDR3 length: 15
clone size: -

CDR3 protein: CATGVGNQPQHF
CDR3 DNA: TGTGCCACGGGGGTAGGCAATCAGCCCCAGCATTTT
V gene: TRBV28
J gene: TRBJ1-5
D gene: -
CDR3 length: 12
clone size: few

CDR3 protein: CASRSGTSALGYEQYF
CDR3 DNA: TGTGCCAGCAGGTCCGGGACTAGCGCCTTAGGGTACGAGCAGTACTTC
V gene: TRBV28
J gene: TRBJ2-7
D gene: TRBD2
CDR3 length: 16
clone size: -

CDR3 protein: CAAGTSGRDTQYF
CDR3 DNA: TGTGCCGCGGGGACTAGCGGACGAGATACGCAGTATTTT
V gene: TRBV6-1
J gene: TRBJ2-3
D gene: TRBD2
CDR3 length: 13
clone size: -

CDR3 protein: CASSEASPGTSSGNTIYF
CDR3 DNA: TGTGCCAGCAGTGAAGCCAGCCCAGGCACGAGCTCTGGAAACACCATATATTTT
V gene: TRBV6-1
J gene: TRBJ1-3
D gene: -
CDR3 length: 18
clone size: -

CDR3 protein: CASREEGAGGLFEPYEQYF
CDR3 DNA: TGTGCCAGCAGGGAAGAGGGTGCGGGAGGGCTATTCGAGCCCTACGAGCAGTACTTC
V gene: TRBV7-8
J gene: TRBJ2-7
D gene: TRBD2
CDR3 length: 19
clone size: -

CDR3 protein: CASSVDQGGFQETQYF
CDR3 DNA: TGTGCCAGCAGCGTAGACCAGGGGGGATTCCAAGAGACCCAGTACTTC
V gene: TRBV9
J gene: TRBJ2-5
D gene: -
CDR3 length: 16
clone size: -

CDR3 protein: CATSREVDGGNYGYTF
CDR3 DNA: TGTGCCACCAGCAGAGAAGTCGACGGCGGGAATTATGGCTACACCTTC
V gene: TRBV15
J gene: TRBJ1-2
D gene: -
CDR3 length: 16
clone size: -

CDR3 protein: CASSYLQGAIGYTF
CDR3 DNA: TGTGCCAGCAGTTACCTACAGGGGGCGATTGGCTACACCTTC
V gene: TRBV6-5
J gene: TRBJ1-2
D gene: TRBD1
CDR3 length: 14
clone size: -

CDR3 protein: CASRGTGHGYTF
CDR3 DNA: TGTGCCAGCAGGGGGACAGGGCACGGCTACACCTTC
V gene: TRBV28
J gene: TRBJ1-2
D gene: TRBD1
CDR3 length: 12
clone size: -

CDR3 protein: CASSYWTGTGAGEQYF
CDR3 DNA: TGTGCCAGCAGTTACTGGACAGGGACAGGAGCTGGAGAGCAGTACTTC
V gene: TRBV27
J gene: TRBJ2-7
D gene: TRBD1
CDR3 length: 16
clone size: -

CDR3 protein: CASSWARGGNTEAFF
CDR3 DNA: TGTGCCAGCAGTTGGGCCCGGGGGGGGAACACTGAAGCTTTCTTT
V gene: TRBV28
J gene: TRBJ1-1
D gene: -
CDR3 length: 15
clone size: -

CDR3 protein: CASSPRGQGARYEQFF
CDR3 DNA: TGCGCCAGCAGCCCGAGGGGGCAGGGGGCTAGATATGAGCAGTTCTTC
V gene: TRBV5-1
J gene: TRBJ2-1
D gene: TRBD1
CDR3 length: 16
clone size: -

CDR3 protein: CASSVMGADTEAFF
CDR3 DNA: TGCGCCAGCAGCGTAATGGGGGCTGACACTGAAGCTTTCTTT
V gene: TRBV5-1
J gene: TRBJ1-1
D gene: -
CDR3 length: 14
clone size: once

CDR3 protein: CAWNLGTGELFF
CDR3 DNA: TGTGCCTGGAATCTAGGAACCGGGGAGCTGTTTTTT
V gene: TRBV30
J gene: TRBJ2-2
D gene: -
CDR3 length: 12
clone size: -

CDR3 protein: CASSPPGQLEAFF
CDR3 DNA: TGTGCCAGCTCACCACCGGGACAGCTTGAAGCTTTCTTT
V gene: TRBV18
J gene: TRBJ1-1
D gene: TRBD1
CDR3 length: 13
clone size: -